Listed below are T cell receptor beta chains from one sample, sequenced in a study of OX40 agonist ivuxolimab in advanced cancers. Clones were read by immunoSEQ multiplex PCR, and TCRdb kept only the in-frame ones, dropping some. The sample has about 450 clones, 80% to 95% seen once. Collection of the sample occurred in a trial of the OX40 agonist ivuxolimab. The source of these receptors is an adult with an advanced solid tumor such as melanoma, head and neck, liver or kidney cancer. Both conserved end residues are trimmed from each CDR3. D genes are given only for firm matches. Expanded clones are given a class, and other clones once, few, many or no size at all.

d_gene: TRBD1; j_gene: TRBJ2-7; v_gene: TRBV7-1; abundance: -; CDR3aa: ASSPGTGGRSEQY
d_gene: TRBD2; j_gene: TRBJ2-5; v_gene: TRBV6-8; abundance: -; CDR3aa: ASRLAGGGETQY
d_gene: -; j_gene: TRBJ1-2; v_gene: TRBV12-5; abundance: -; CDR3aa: ASAERGGYGYT
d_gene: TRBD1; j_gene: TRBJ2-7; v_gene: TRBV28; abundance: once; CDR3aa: ASSSETGKPYEQY
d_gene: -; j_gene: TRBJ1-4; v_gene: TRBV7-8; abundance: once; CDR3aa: ATSLAGDEKLF
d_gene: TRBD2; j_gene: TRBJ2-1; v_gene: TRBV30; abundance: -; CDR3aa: AWRLAGANEQF
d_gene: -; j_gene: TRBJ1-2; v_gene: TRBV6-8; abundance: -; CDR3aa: ASSRTGAYYGYT
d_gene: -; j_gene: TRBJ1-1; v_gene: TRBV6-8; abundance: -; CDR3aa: ASWPGSFTEAF
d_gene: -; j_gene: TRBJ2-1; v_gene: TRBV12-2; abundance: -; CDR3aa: ATPARQGSYNEQF
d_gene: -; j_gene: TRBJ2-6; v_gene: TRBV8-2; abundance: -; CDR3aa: GSVTAPQSRANVLT
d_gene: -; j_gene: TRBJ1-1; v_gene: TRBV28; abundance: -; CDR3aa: ASSLGHGNTEAF
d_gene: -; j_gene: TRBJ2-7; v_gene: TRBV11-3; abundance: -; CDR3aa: ASSLVSGDSDYEQY
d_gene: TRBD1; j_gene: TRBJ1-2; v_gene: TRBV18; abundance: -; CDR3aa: ASSPDREDGYT
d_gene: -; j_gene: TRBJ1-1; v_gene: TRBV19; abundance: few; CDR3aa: ASSPQRGENTEAF
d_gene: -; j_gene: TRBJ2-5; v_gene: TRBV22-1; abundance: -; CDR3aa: ASSLVLAGGPETQY
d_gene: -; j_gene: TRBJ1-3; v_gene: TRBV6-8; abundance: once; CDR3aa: ASSYSQELSSGNTIY
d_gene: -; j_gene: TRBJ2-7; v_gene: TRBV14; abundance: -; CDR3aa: ASSQTYEQY